Here is one TCR beta chain with its context. This entry is derived from a study of blood T cell repertoires in COVID-19. The wider study: COVID-19 samples, acute and convalescent, were from the United States, Italy and Spain.

Clones were sequenced by immunoSEQ multiplex PCR, and TCRdb holds only the in-frame ones, with some missing. The sample includes hundreds of thousands of clones, more than 80% seen only once; the top ten take more than 1.4%. The CDR3 has 14 amino acids. Germline loops: CDR1 SGHKS, CDR2 YYEKEE (reference sequence). V gave up 4 bases and J gave up 6 bases; unmatched junction bases: 10. Sequenced: peripheral blood. This TCR came from a woman in her 30s with active or convalescent COVID-19. This chain joins TRBV5-5 and TRBJ2-7; 7 nucleotides match TRBD1. CDR3 bases: TGTGCCAGCAGCGAAGGGACAGCCCATTCCGAGCAGTACTTC. Its translation: CASSEGTAHSEQYF. Full variable domain (missing parts from reference TRBV5-5 and TRBJ2-7): DAGVTQSPTHLIKTRGQQVTLRCSPISGHKSVSWYQQVLGQGPQFIFQYYEKEERGRGNFPDRFSARQFPNYSSELNVNALLLGDSALYLCASSEGTAHSEQYFGPGTRLTVT.